These 20 T cell receptor beta chains were sequenced from one sample in a study of a mutant IDH1 vaccine in newly diagnosed glioma. Some clones are missing from TCRdb's copy, which holds only in-frame ones; the method was immunoSEQ multiplex PCR. The sample holds around 54,000 clones, 80% to 90% seen once. Time point of the sample: week 23, last vaccination. Every single dose of the vaccine, 300 ug of mutant IDH1 20-mer peptide, came with topical imiquimod. No antigen has been identified for these receptors. Material: PBMCs, obtained from a glioma patient whose treatment included an IDH1 peptide vaccine. Source of these receptors: a man aged 35 to 55 with glioma.

V gene TRBV6-5 combines with J gene TRBJ2-7; 8 bases are a match to TRBD2. CDR3 length equals 15 residues. V dropped 9 bases and J dropped 6; count of bases not matched to a gene: 16. Germline-derived CDR1 and CDR2 are MNHEY and SVGAGI. The CDR3 reads CASRRGRAGGSEQYF. CDR3 sequence (DNA): TGTGCCAGTCGGAGGGGTAGGGCGGGAGGAAGCGAGCAGTACTTC.

V usage is TRBV13 and J usage is TRBJ1-5; a possible D gene is TRBD1 (6 bases). Trimming took 3 bases from V and 5 from J, leaving 11 bases between them. CDR3 length: 14 residues. Germline V CDR1 and CDR2: PRHDT, FYEKMQ (reference sequence). The CDR3 here is CASSFRTAHQPQHF. CDR3 sequence (DNA): TGTGCCAGCAGCTTCCGGACAGCACATCAGCCCCAGCATTTT.

The chain is built from TRBV5-1 and TRBJ2-7; 8 nucleotides align to TRBD2. This CDR3 spans 13 amino acids. V was pared by 6 bases and J by 0 bases, with 2 bases of the junction left unmatched. Germline V gene lookup returns CDR1 SGHRS and CDR2 YFSETQ. DNA for the CDR3: TGCGCCAGCACGGGACTAGTCTCCTACGAGCAGTACTTC. It is translated as CASTGLVSYEQYF. Full variable domain (rest looked up from reference TRBV5-1 and TRBJ2-7): KAGVTQTPRYLIKTRGQQVTLSCSPISGHRSVSWYQQTPGQGLQFLFEYFSETQRNKGNFPGRFSGRQFSNSRSEMNVSTLELGDSALYLCASTGLVSYEQYFGPGTRLTVT.

The rearrangement joins TRBV5-4 to TRBJ2-5; D possibly corresponds to TRBD2 (6 bases). Trimming cost V 0 bases and J 0 bases, with 6 bases left between them. This CDR3 has 14 residues. The germline gives CDR1 SGHNT, CDR2 YYREEE (reference sequence). As DNA, the CDR3 is TGTGCCAGCAGCTTGGGACTAGACCAAGAGACCCAGTACTTC. Its protein product is CASSLGLDQETQYF.

The V and J genes are TRBV18 and TRBJ1-4; D ambiguous. Trimming left V 1 base short and J 5 bases short, with 14 bases between. Germline V CDR1 and CDR2: KGHSH, LQKENI. CDR3 size: 16 residues. The CDR3 DNA is TGTGCCAGCTCACCACAAACTTCAGGCCTCAATGAAAAACTGTTTTTT. Encoded protein: CASSPQTSGLNEKLFF.

CDR3 region: CASSPNSGLAGAYNEQFF. The CDR3 DNA follows: TGTGCCAGCAGCCCAAACAGCGGACTAGCGGGAGCCTACAATGAGCAGTTCTTC. The V call is TRBV9, the J call TRBJ2-1; 13 bases line up with TRBD2. Unmatched junction bases numbered 9, after V lost 4 bases and J lost 2 bases. The germline V gene has CDR1 SGDLS and CDR2 YYNGEE. CDR3 length: 18 residues. Full variable domain (outside the CDR3, taken from reference TRBV9 and TRBJ2-1): DSGVTQTPKHLITATGQRVTLRCSPRSGDLSVYWYQQSLDQGLQFLIQYYNGEERAKGNILERFSAQQFPDLHSELNLSSLELGDSALYFCASSPNSGLAGAYNEQFFGPGTRLTVL.

The rearrangement joins TRBV4-2 to TRBJ1-4; D not certain. The CDR3 extends over 15 amino acids. Germline CDR1 and CDR2: LGHNA and YNFKEQ. Trimming stripped 1 base from V and 8 bases from J, with 14 bases between. The CDR3 region has the DNA TGTGCCAGCAGCCAAGGCCGGCAGGAGGTGGAAAAACTGTTTTTT. Protein product: CASSQGRQEVEKLFF.

The rearrangement links TRBV19 to TRBJ1-4; 9 bases match TRBD1. The CDR3 runs 12 residues. Germline CDR1 reads LNHDA; CDR2 reads SQIVND (reference sequence). The J segment lost 10 bases and the V segment lost 8 bases, leaving 5 bases of the junction unmatched. CDR3 amino acids: CASRTGGGKLFF. The CDR3 DNA sequence: TGTGCCAGTCGAACAGGGGGCGGAAAACTGTTTTTT.

This chain connects TRBV6-1 to TRBJ1-5; the D is unclear. Germline assignment: CDR1 MNHNS and CDR2 SASEGT. V lost 9 bases to trimming and J lost 3 bases, with 6 bases between them. The CDR3 is 11 residues long. CDR3 protein: CASTDNQPQHF. The CDR3 DNA follows: TGTGCCAGTACAGACAATCAGCCCCAGCATTTT.

The rearrangement uses TRBV30 and TRBJ2-1, with TRBD1 identical over 9 bases. The CDR3 is 13 residues long. The junction had 9 bases not matched to a gene; V was cut back by 4 bases and J by 11 bases. The germline V gene has CDR1 GTSNPN and CDR2 SVGIG (reference sequence). The CDR3 is CAWMSRDRVQQFF. CDR3 nucleotide sequence: TGTGCCTGGATGTCCAGGGACAGGGTACAGCAGTTCTTC.

The chain has TRBV4-1 and TRBJ2-5, with D perhaps matching TRBD1 (5 bases). Germline CDR1 and CDR2: MGHRA and YSYEKL. CDR3 size: 10 residues. V was trimmed by 8 bases and J by 4 bases, leaving 5 bases between them. DNA for the CDR3: TGCGCCAGCCAGGGAGAGACCCAGTACTTC. It is translated as CASQGETQYF.

V gene TRBV5-1 combines with J gene TRBJ2-6; possibly TRBD1 for D (5 bases). With 4 bases removed from V and 1 base from J, the gap between germline ends came to 9 bases. Germline V lookup: CDR1 SGHRS, CDR2 YFSETQ. This CDR3 has 15 residues. This chain's CDR3 is CASSDQGSGANVLTF. Here the CDR3 DNA reads TGCGCCAGCAGCGATCAGGGTTCTGGGGCCAACGTCCTGACTTTC.

The chain carries TRBV6-1 and TRBJ1-5, with D possibly being TRBD1 (5 bases). Germline values: CDR1 MNHNS, CDR2 SASEGT. V was shortened by 4 bases and J by 6 bases, with 13 bases between the two germline ends. The CDR3 is 14 residues long. For the CDR3, the DNA is TGTGCCAGCAGTGCGGGACCGAGGACTCAGCCCCAGCATTTT. Translated, it gives CASSAGPRTQPQHF.

This rearrangement joins TRBV27 to TRBJ2-7; TRBD1 aligns across 7 bases. The CDR3 loop spans 13 amino acids. With 6 bases clipped from V and 1 base from J, the junction kept 3 bases outside the gene matches. CDR1 is MNHEY, CDR2 SMNVEV, per germline (reference sequence). As DNA, the CDR3 is TGTGCCAGCAGGGACAGGAGTTCCTACGAGCAGTACTTC. Protein product: CASRDRSSYEQYF.

This chain links TRBV18 with TRBJ1-1, with TRBD1 as a possible D gene (5 bases). The germline V and J ends were trimmed by 3 bases and 0 bases, with 14 bases remaining between them. This CDR3 region has 16 residues. The germline V gene has CDR1 KGHSH and CDR2 LQKENI. The DNA for the CDR3 is TGTGCCAGCTCACCCGGTGAAGGGGTGGTGAACACTGAAGCTTTCTTT. Encoded protein: CASSPGEGVVNTEAFF.

This chain uses TRBV4-1 with TRBJ1-2; D gene unclear. This CDR3 has 13 amino acids. The V end was cut by 2 bases, the J end by 8 bases, with 12 bases between. The V gene's germline CDR1 is MGHRA and CDR2 YSYEKL. The CDR3 DNA reads TGCGCCAGCAGCCAAATGGGCAGACGAGGCTACACCTTC. This codes for CASSQMGRRGYTF.

The chain uses TRBV15 and TRBJ2-5; perhaps TRBD2 as D (6 bases). From germline, CDR1 is LNHNV and CDR2 YYDKDF (reference sequence). Trimming stripped 0 bases from V and 8 bases from J, with 22 bases between. The CDR3 loop spans 17 amino acids. The CDR3, as DNA: TGTGCCACCAGCAGAGAGTCTGACGGAGGGGCGGGTGGAACCCAGTACTTC. Translated: CATSRESDGGAGGTQYF.

The J gene is TRBJ2-1, the V gene TRBV7-8; D may be TRBD1 (5 bases). Trimming took off 3 bases at V and 2 bases at J, with 11 bases between the two ends. This CDR3 is 15 amino acids long. Germline CDR1 reads SGHVS; CDR2 reads FQNEAQ. CDR3 nucleotides: TGTGCCAGCAGCTTTCAGACAGCAGCCTACAATGAGCAGTTCTTC. It translates to CASSFQTAAYNEQFF.

This clone showed up just once. Here the CDR3 DNA reads TGCGCCAGCAGCTTGGGGGCGACTAGCGGGCGGTACAATGAGCAGTTCTTC. Translated: CASSLGATSGRYNEQFF. The chain carries TRBV5-1 and TRBJ2-1; 10 nucleotides line up with TRBD2. From germline, CDR1 is SGHRS and CDR2 YFSETQ. The CDR3 sequence is 17 residues long. Trimming cost V 0 bases and J 4 bases; bases outside gene matches: 7.

V is TRBV6-6 and J is TRBJ1-5; D unclear. V was pared by 6 bases and J by 4 bases, with 13 bases between. Germline-derived CDR1 and CDR2 are MNHNY and SVGAGI (reference sequence). CDR3 size: 14 residues. The CDR3 region has the DNA TGTGCCAGCAGCATTGGGCGGGAGAATCAGCCCCAGCATTTT. Translating gives CASSIGRENQPQHF.